These 7 T cell receptor beta chains were sequenced from one sample in a study of cytomegalovirus exposure and HLA in healthy donors. 60 Vbeta and 13 Jbeta primers were used in PCR. Libraries were prepared by immunoSEQ multiplex PCR; TCRdb keeps only in-frame clonotypes and omits some of them. The sample yields about 200,000 clones, over 60% seen once. Sequenced: PBMCs. These receptors came from a young man in good health and CMV-seronegative.

Points on this clone: The sample contains more than one DNA sequence encoding this CDR3. V usage is TRBV28 and J usage is TRBJ2-7; TRBD1 matches 10 bases. V trimming: 6 bases; J trimming: 2 bases; junction bases outside the gene matches: 4. Germline CDR1 reads MDHEN; CDR2 reads SYDVKM. The CDR3 length is 14 residues. CDR3 nucleotides: TGTGCCAGCAGCCCGGGACAGGGGCCCTACGAGCAGTACTTC. Its protein is CASSPGQGPYEQYF.

Points on this clone: The same CDR3 is also encoded by other DNA sequences in this sample. This rearrangement joins TRBV9 to TRBJ2-2; 11 bases agree with TRBD2. V trimming: 1 base; J trimming: 2 bases; junction bases outside the gene matches: 1. The CDR3 loop spans 16 amino acids. Germline loops: CDR1 SGDLS, CDR2 YYNGEE. CDR3 coding DNA: TGTGCCAGCAGCGTACTAGCGGGGGGAAACACCGGGGAGCTGTTTTTT. Translating it yields CASSVLAGGNTGELFF.

The chain couples TRBV27 to TRBJ2-1, with 8 bases identical to TRBD2. This CDR3 has 16 residues. V was clipped by 0 bases and J by 6 bases; unmatched bases: 7. Looked up from germline, CDR1 is MNHEY and CDR2 is SMNVEV (reference sequence). The DNA of the CDR3 is TGTGCCAGCAGTTTATCACTAGCGGCTAGCGGCAATGAGCAGTTCTTC. Translation gives CASSLSLAASGNEQFF.

The chain couples TRBV30 to TRBJ2-1; weak D call: TRBD1 (5 bases). The V and J ends lost 4 bases and 7 bases respectively, with 5 bases between them. CDR3 length: 10 residues. Germline CDR1 GTSNPN, CDR2 SVGIG (reference sequence). CDR3 sequence: CAWKGNEQFF. The CDR3 region has the DNA TGTGCCTGGAAGGGGAATGAGCAGTTCTTC.

V and J are TRBV4-1 and TRBJ2-7; D may be TRBD1 (5 bases). V lost 4 bases and J 1 base, leaving 14 bases between the germline ends. Germline V CDR1 and CDR2: MGHRA, YSYEKL. This CDR3 region has 15 residues. As DNA, the CDR3 is TGCGCCAGCAGCCCGGACCAGGGAAGTTCCTACGAGCAGTACTTC. It codes for CASSPDQGSSYEQYF.

The chain couples TRBV29-1 to TRBJ2-7; D possibly matches TRBD1 or TRBD2 (5 bases each). Per germline, CDR1 SQVTM and CDR2 ANQGSEA. With 5 bases removed from V and 2 bases from J, the gap between germline ends came to 19 bases. The CDR3 has 15 residues. CDR3 sequence reads: CSVQGTPQAAYEQYF. The CDR3 region has the DNA TGCAGCGTTCAAGGGACCCCACAGGCGGCCTACGAGCAGTACTTC.

The chain couples TRBV27 to TRBJ2-7, with TRBD2 identical over 7 bases. Germline CDR1 reads MNHEY; CDR2 reads SMNVEV (reference sequence). The CDR3 length is 14 residues. The J segment lost 3 bases and the V segment lost 4 bases, leaving 6 bases of the junction unmatched. This CDR3 is CASSWASGRYEQYF. CDR3 in DNA: TGTGCCAGCAGTTGGGCTAGCGGTCGCTACGAGCAGTACTTC.